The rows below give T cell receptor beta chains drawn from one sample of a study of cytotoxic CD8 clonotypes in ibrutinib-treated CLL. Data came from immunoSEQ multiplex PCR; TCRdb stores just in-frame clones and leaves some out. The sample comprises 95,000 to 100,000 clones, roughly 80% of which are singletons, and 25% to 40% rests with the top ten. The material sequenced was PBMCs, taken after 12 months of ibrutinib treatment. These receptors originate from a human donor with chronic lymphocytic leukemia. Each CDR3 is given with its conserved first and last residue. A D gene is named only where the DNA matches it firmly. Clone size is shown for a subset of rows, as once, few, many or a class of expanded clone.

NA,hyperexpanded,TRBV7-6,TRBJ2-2,TGTGCCAGCAGCTTAGCGGCCGGGACCCCTCGATTCCGCGACATCGGGGAGCTGTTTTTT,CASSLAAGTPRFRDIGELFF
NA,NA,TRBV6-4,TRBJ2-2,TGTGCCAGCAGTGAAGCGGGCTCTGGATCCGGGGAGCTGTTTTTT,CASSEAGSGSGELFF
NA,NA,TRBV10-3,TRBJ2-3,TGTGCCATCAGGCAGGGGAGTGTCGGAGATACGCAGTATTTT,CAIRQGSVGDTQYF
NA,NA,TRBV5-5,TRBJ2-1,TGTGCCAGCAGCTTTCAGGGTATTTCTCCCGATGAGCAGTTCTTC,CASSFQGISPDEQFF
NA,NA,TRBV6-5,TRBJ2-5,TGTGCCAGCAAGAACCAGGGGCTCCGCCAAGAGACCCAGTACTTC,CASKNQGLRQETQYF
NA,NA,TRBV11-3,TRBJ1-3,TGTGCCAGCAGCTTAAATCCGCCAAACAGGGAGTCGCATGGAAACACCATATATTTT,CASSLNPPNRESHGNTIYF
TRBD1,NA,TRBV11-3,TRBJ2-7,TGTGCCAGCAGCTTACAGGGGGCGAGGGGTGAGCAGTACTTC,CASSLQGARGEQYF
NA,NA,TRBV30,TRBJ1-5,TGTGCCTGGAGTACCTCCGCAGGGAAGTTTAGCAATCAGCCCCAGCATTTT,CAWSTSAGKFSNQPQHF
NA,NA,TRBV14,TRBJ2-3,TGTGCCAGCAGCTCCCCGTCTGGGGCCTACACAGATACGCAGTATTTT,CASSSPSGAYTDTQYF
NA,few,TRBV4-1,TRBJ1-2,TGCGCCAGCAGCCAGCATGGACAGACCTATGGCTACACCTTC,CASSQHGQTYGYTF
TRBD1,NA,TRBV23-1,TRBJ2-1,TGCGCCAGCAGTCACCCGCCAATTGCCGGGACAGACCGAGGTGAGGTTTACAATGAGCAGTTCTTC,CASSHPPIAGTDRGEVYNEQFF
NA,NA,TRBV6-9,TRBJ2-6,TGTGCCAGCAGTTATCCGAAACAGGGCAGATTCTCTGGGGCCAACGTCCTGACTTTC,CASSYPKQGRFSGANVLTF
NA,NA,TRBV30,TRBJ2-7,TGTGCCTGGATCCAGGGAGCTCTGGTAAAAAGCTCCTACGAGCAGTACTTC,CAWIQGALVKSSYEQYF
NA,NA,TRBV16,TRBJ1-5,TGTGCCAGCAGCCAATTTAGGACAAATAGCAATCAGCCCCAGCATTTT,CASSQFRTNSNQPQHF
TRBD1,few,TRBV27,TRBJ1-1,TGTGCCAGCAGGACCGGGACAGGGGGCGGTGGGGACACTGAAGCTTTCTTT,CASRTGTGGGGDTEAFF
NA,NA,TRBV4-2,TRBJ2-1,TGTGCCAGCAGCCAAGAACTCTCGAGGGGGCAGTTCTTC,CASSQELSRGQFF
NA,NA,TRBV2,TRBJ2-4,TGTGCCAGCAGTAAGGACCTAGGTGACATTCAGTACTTC,CASSKDLGDIQYF
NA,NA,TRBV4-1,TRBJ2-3,TGCGCCAGCAGCCACCCCAGGGGAACAGATACGCAGTATTTT,CASSHPRGTDTQYF
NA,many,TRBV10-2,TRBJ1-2,TGCGCCAGCAGTGCCCCGGGACATCGGAATGGCTACACCTTC,CASSAPGHRNGYTF
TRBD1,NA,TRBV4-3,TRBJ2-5,TGCGCCAGCAGCCAAGGAGGGCTAGGGGGCGCGGAGACCCAGTACTTC,CASSQGGLGGAETQYF
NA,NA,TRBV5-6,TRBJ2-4,TGTGCCAGCAGCTTGGGATTCCAGGGGAGGAACATTCAGTACTTC,CASSLGFQGRNIQYF
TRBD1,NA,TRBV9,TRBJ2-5,TGTGCCAGCACCCCAGGGGGCACCCAGACCCCCTTTCAAGAGACCCAGTACTTC,CASTPGGTQTPFQETQYF
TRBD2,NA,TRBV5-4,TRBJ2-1,TGTGCCAGCAGCCCGGTTGCGAGCGGGGGGTACAATGAGCAGTTCTTC,CASSPVASGGYNEQFF
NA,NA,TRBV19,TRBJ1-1,TGTGCCAGTGTAGGGATTGCCTTGAACACTGAAGCTTTCTTT,CASVGIALNTEAFF
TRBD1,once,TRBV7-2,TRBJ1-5,TGTGCCAGCAGCTTAGGGACAGGGGGCAATCAGCCCCAGCATTTT,CASSLGTGGNQPQHF
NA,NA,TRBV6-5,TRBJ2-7,TGTGCCAGCAGTCCGGTATGGGGCTCGTACGAGCAGTACTTC,CASSPVWGSYEQYF
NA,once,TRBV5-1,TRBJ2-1,TGCGCCAGCAGCTTGGTTGTCAATGAGCAGTTCTTC,CASSLVVNEQFF
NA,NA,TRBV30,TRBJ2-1,TGTGCCTGGAGTGCCCCTGGGGGTGAGCAGTTCTTC,CAWSAPGGEQFF
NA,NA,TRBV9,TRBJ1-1,TGTGCCAGCAGCGCTACTCCAAACACTGAAGCTTTCTTT,CASSATPNTEAFF
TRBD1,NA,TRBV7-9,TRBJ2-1,TGTGCCAGCAGCTTAGGGGCACGGACAGGGGTGAGTGAGCAGTTCTTC,CASSLGARTGVSEQFF
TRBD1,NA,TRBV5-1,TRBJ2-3,TGCGCCAGCAGCTCCTTACTAGGACAGGGCGCAGATACGCAGTATTTT,CASSSLLGQGADTQYF
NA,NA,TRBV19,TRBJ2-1,TGTGCCAGTAGTTCCCAACCTATCGGGACCTACAATGAGCAGTTCTTC,CASSSQPIGTYNEQFF
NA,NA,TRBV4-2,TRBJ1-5,TGTGCCAGCAGCCCTCAGAGGGCAGGGGGCAATCAGCCCCAGCATTTT,CASSPQRAGGNQPQHF
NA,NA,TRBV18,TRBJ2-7,TGTGCCAGCTCACCAGGTTCGGCCGGGTACGAGCAGTACTTC,CASSPGSAGYEQYF
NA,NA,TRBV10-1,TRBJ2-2,TGCGCCAGCAGTGAGGACAGGCCGGACACCGGGGAGCTGTTTTTT,CASSEDRPDTGELFF
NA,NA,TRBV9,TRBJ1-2,TGTGCCAGCAGCGCCTCGTACGGGGGGCGCAAAAGTGACTATGGCTACACCTTC,CASSASYGGRKSDYGYTF
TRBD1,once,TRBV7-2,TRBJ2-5,TGTGCCAGCAGCCAGCAGCGGACAGGGGGCGGCGGGACCCAGTACTTC,CASSQQRTGGGGTQYF
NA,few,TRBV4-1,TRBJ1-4,TGCGCCAGCAGCCAAGATCCTATGATCGGGACGGACAATAATGAAAAACTGTTTTTT,CASSQDPMIGTDNNEKLFF
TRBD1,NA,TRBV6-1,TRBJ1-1,TGTGCCACGCGGACAGGGACGAACACTGAAGCTTTCTTT,CATRTGTNTEAFF
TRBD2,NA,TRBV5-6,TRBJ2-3,TGTGCCAGCAGCTTGGAAGTTGGACTAGCGGGGGGCCATACGCAGTATTTT,CASSLEVGLAGGHTQYF
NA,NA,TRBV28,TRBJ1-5,TGTGCCAGCAGTTTATCGGGGGGGCCACATCAGCCCCAGCATTTT,CASSLSGGPHQPQHF
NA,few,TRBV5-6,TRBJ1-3,TGTGCCAGCACTTCTACTGGAAACACCATATATTTT,CASTSTGNTIYF
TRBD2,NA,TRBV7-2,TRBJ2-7,TGTGCCAGCAGCCCCAAAAGGGCTAGCGGGGCTTACGAGCAGTACTTC,CASSPKRASGAYEQYF
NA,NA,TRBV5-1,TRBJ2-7,TGCGCCAGCAGCTTGGCCGGGACAAACTACGAGCAGTACTTC,CASSLAGTNYEQYF
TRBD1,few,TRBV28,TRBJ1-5,TGTGCCAGCAGTTGGGACAGGGGAGGTCAGCCCCAGCATTTT,CASSWDRGGQPQHF
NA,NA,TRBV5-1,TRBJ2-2,TGCGCCAGCAGCTTCACCGGGTTATTAGGTCCCGGGGAGCTGTTTTTT,CASSFTGLLGPGELFF
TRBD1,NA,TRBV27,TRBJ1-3,TGTGCCAGCAGCAGGGGGCTGGGCGACACCATATATTTT,CASSRGLGDTIYF
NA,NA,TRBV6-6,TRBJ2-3,TGTGCCAGCAGACCCCAGGGGTCCAACACAGATACGCAGTATTTT,CASRPQGSNTDTQYF
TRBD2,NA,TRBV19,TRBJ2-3,TGTGCCACCGGGAGCGGGGTTCGCACAGATACGCAGTATTTT,CATGSGVRTDTQYF
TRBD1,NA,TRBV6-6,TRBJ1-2,TGTGCCAGCAGACGGGACAGGGCTACCTCTGGCTACACCTTC,CASRRDRATSGYTF
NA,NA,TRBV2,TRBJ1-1,TGTGCCAGCAGTGATTGTTTGGGTTGTGAGGCTTTCTTT,CASSDCLGCEAFF
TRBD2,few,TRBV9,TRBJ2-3,TGTGCCAGCAGCTCTTTAGCGGGGGGGGCGGATACGCAGTATTTT,CASSSLAGGADTQYF
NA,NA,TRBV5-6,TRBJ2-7,TGTGCCAGCAGCGGGGGCGGGGCGAGGTACGAGCAGTACTTC,CASSGGGARYEQYF
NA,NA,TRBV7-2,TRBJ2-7,TGTGCCAGCAGCTTGGGGGGCCGGCCCTACGAGCAGTACTTC,CASSLGGRPYEQYF
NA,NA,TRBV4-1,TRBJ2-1,TGCGCCAGCAGCCCCAAAACTAGTAGTGGATCCTACAATGAGCAGTTCTTC,CASSPKTSSGSYNEQFF
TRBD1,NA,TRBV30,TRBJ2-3,TGTGCCTGGAGTCACAGGGGAAGCACAGATACGCAGTATTTT,CAWSHRGSTDTQYF
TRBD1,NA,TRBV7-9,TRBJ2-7,TGTGCCAGCAGCTCCGGGACAGGGGTTAGCTACGAGCAGTACTTC,CASSSGTGVSYEQYF